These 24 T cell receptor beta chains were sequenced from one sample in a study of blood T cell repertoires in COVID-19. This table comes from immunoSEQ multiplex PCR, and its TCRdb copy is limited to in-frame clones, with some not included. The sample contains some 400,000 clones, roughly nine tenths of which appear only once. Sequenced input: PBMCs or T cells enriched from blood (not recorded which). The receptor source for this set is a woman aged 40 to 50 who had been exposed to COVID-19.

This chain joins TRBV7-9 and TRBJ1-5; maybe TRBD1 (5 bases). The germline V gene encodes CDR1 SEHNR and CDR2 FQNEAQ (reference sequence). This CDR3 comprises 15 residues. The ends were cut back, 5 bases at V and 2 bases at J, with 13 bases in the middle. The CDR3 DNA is TGTGCCAGCAGCACCGGTGGGGCCGGCAATCAGCCCCAGCATTTT. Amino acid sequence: CASSTGGAGNQPQHF. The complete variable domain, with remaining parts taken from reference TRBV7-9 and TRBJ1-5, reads DTGVSQNPRHKITKRGQNVTFRCDPISEHNRLYWYRQTLGQGPEFLTYFQNEAQLEKSRLLSDRFSAERPKGSFSTLEIQRTEQGDSAMYLCASSTGGAGNQPQHFGDGTRLSIL.

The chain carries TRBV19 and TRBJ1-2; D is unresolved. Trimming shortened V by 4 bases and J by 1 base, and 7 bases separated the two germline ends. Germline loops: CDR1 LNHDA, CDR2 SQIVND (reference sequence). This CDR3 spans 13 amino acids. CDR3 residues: CASSTTLNYGYTF. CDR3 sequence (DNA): TGTGCCAGTAGTACCACTCTTAACTATGGCTACACCTTC.

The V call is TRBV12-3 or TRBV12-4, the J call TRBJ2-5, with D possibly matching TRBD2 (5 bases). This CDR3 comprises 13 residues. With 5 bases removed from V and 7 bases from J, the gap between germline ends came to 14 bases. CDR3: CASSQREPGTQYF. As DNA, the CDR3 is TGTGCCAGCAGTCAACGGGAACCCGGGACCCAGTACTTC.

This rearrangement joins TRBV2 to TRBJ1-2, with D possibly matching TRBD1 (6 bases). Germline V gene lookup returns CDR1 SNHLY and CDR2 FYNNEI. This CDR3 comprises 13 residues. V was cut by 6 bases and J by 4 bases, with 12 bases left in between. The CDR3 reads CASRGQFLYGYTF. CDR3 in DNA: TGTGCCAGCAGAGGACAGTTTCTCTATGGCTACACCTTC.

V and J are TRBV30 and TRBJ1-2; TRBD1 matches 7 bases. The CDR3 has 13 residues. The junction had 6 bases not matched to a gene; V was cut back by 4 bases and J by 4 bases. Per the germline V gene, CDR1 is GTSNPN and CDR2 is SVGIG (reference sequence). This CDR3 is CAWIKDRVYGYTF. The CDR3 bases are TGTGCCTGGATCAAAGACAGGGTCTATGGCTACACCTTC.

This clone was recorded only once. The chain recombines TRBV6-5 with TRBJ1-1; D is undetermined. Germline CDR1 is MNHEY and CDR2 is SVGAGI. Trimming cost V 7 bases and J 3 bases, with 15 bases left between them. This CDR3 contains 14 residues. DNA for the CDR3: TGTGCCAGCAACACCCATATCGGGTACACTGAAGCTTTCTTT. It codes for CASNTHIGYTEAFF.

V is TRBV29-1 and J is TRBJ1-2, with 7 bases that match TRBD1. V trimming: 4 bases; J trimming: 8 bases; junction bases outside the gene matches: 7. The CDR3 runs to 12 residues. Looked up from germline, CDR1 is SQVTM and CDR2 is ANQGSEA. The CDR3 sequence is CSVGQGPGGYTF. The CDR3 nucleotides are TGCAGCGTTGGACAGGGCCCTGGAGGCTACACCTTC. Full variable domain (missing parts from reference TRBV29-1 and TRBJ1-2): SAVISQKPSRDICQRGTSLTIQCQVDSQVTMMFWYRQQPGQSLTLIATANQGSEATYESGFVIDKFPISRPNLTFSTLTVSNMSPEDSSIYLCSVGQGPGGYTFGSGTRLTVV.

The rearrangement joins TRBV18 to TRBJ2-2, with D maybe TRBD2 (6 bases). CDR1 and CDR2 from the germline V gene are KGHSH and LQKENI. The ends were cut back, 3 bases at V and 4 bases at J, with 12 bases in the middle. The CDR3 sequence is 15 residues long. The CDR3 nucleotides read TGTGCCAGCTCACCGCGGGGCTCCATCACCGGGGAGCTGTTTTTT. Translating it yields CASSPRGSITGELFF.

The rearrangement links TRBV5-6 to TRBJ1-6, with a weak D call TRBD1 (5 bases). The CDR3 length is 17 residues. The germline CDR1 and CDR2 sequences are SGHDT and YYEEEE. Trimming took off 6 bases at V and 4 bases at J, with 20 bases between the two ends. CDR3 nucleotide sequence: TGTGCCAGCAAAAGGGAGGCAGGGAGACCATATAATTCACCCCTCCACTTT. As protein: CASKREAGRPYNSPLHF.

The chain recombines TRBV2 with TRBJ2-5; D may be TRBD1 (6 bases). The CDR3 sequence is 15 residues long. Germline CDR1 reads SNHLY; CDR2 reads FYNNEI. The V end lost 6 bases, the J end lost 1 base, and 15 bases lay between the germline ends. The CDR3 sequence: CASRGTGRGQETQYF. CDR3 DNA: TGTGCCAGCAGGGGAACAGGGAGAGGCCAAGAGACCCAGTACTTC.

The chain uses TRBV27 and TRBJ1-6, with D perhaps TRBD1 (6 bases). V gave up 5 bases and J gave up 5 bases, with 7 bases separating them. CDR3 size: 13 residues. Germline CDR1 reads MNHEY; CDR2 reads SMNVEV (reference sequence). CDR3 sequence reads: CASSTGNNSPLHF. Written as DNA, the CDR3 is TGTGCCAGCAGTACAGGGAATAATTCACCCCTCCACTTT.

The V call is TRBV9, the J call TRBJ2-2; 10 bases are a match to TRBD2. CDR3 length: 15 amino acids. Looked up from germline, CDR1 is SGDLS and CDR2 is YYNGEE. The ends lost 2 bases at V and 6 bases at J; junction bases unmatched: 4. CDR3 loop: CASSVSSGSAGELFF. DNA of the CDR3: TGTGCCAGCAGCGTGTCTAGCGGGAGCGCCGGGGAGCTGTTTTTT.

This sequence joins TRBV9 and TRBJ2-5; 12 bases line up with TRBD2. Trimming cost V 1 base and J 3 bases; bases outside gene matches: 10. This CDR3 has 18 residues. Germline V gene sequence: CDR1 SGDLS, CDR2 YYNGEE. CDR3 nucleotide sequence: TGTGCCAGCAGCGTATCTGGCGGGACTAGCGGGTTGAAAGAGACCCAGTACTTC. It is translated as CASSVSGGTSGLKETQYF.

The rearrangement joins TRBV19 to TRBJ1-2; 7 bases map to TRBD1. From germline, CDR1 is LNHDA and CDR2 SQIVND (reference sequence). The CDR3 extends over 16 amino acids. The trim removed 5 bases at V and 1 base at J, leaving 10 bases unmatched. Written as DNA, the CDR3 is TGTGCCAGTAGTCTAAACCGGGACAGCTATAACTATGGCTACACCTTC. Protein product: CASSLNRDSYNYGYTF.

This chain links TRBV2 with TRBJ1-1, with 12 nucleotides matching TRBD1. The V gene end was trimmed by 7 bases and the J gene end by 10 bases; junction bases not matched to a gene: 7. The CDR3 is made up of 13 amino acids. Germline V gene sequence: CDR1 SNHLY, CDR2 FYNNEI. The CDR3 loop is CASTKGQGAGAFF. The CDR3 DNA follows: TGTGCCAGCACGAAGGGACAGGGGGCCGGAGCTTTCTTT.

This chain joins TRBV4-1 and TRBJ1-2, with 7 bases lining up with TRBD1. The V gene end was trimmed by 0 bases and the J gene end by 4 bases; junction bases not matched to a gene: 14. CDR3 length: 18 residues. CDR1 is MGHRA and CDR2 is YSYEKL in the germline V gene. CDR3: CASSQDWKGRDSIYGYTF. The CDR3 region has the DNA TGCGCCAGCAGCCAAGATTGGAAGGGCCGGGACAGCATCTATGGCTACACCTTC.

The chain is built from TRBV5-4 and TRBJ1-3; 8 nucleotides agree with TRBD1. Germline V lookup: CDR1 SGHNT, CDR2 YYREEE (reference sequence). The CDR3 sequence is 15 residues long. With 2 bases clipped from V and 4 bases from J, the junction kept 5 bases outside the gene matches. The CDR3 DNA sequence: TGTGCCAGCAGCTTTCGTTCAGGGGGCGGAAACACCATATATTTT. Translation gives CASSFRSGGGNTIYF.

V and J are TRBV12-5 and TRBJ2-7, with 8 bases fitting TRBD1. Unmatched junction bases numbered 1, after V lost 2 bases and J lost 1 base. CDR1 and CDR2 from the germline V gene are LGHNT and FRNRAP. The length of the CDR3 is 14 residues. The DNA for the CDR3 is TGTGCTAGTGGTTTGACAGGGGGATCCTACGAGCAGTACTTC. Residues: CASGLTGGSYEQYF.

The CDR3 nucleotides are TGTGCCAGCAGTTACCGGGAGACCTATGGCTACACCTTC. Protein sequence: CASSYRETYGYTF. The chain is built from TRBV12-3 or TRBV12-4 and TRBJ1-2, with D uncertain. This CDR3 contains 13 residues. The germline V and J ends were trimmed by 4 bases and 4 bases, with 10 bases remaining between them.

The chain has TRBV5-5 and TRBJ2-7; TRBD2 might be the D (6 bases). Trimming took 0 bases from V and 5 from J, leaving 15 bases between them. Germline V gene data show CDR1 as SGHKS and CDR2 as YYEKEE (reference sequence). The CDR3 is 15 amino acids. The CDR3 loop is CASSLAAGRPDEQYF. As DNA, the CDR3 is TGTGCCAGCAGCTTGGCAGCCGGGAGACCGGACGAGCAGTACTTC.

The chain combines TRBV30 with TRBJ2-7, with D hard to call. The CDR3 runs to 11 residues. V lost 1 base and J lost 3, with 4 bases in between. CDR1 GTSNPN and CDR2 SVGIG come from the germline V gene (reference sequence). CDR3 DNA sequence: TGTGCCTGGAGTGCTAACTACGAGCAGTACTTC. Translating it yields CAWSANYEQYF.

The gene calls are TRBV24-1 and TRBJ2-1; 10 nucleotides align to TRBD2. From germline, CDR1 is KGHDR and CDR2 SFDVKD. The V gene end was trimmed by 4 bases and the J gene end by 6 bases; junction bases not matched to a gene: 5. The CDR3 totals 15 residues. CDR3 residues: CATSEAGGPSNEQFF. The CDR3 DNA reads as TGTGCCACCAGTGAAGCGGGAGGGCCTAGCAATGAGCAGTTCTTC.

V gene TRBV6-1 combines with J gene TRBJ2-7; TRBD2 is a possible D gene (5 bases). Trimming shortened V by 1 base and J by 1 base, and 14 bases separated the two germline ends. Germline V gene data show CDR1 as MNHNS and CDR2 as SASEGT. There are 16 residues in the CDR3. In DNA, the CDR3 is TGTGCCAGCAGTGAAGTGAGCGGCGGGCAGTCCTACGAGCAGTACTTC. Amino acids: CASSEVSGGQSYEQYF.

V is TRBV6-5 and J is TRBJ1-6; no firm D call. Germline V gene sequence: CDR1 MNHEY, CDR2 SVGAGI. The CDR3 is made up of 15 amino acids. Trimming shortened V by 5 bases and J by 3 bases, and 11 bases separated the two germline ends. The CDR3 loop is CASSPTGVYNSPLHF. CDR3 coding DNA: TGTGCCAGCAGTCCCACGGGAGTCTATAATTCACCCCTCCACTTT.